This T cell receptor beta chain comes out of a study of cytomegalovirus exposure and HLA in healthy donors. About the study: Researchers found that approximately 85% of about 400 genotyped donors fell within the Caucasian-associated ancestry cluster. Study-wide results and limits: Later analysis associated a missense DCLRE1C variant with TCR beta V- and J-gene trimming. Later on, analysis showed that most CMV-associated TCR beta chains appeared to be HLA-restricted. The study put some 150 TCR beta chains on its list as cytomegalovirus-associated.

CDR1 SNHLY and CDR2 FYNNEI come from the germline V gene. This CDR3 comprises 12 residues. Trimming removed 8 bases at V and 2 bases at J, with 8 bases between. PCR was performed using 60 Vbeta and 13 Jbeta primers. Only in-frame clones appear in the TCRdb table, and some are missing; sequencing was by immunoSEQ multiplex PCR. Its table records about 130,000 clones. Worth noting for this clone: Its antigen remains unidentified.

The sequencing sample was made of PBMCs. The chain links TRBV2 to TRBJ2-3; the D gene is possibly TRBD1 (6 bases). The clonotype comes from a man aged 40-55 years in good health and CMV-seronegative. The CDR3 bases are TGTGCCAGCCAGGGGTTCACAGATACGCAGTATTTT. Protein sequence: CASQGFTDTQYF.